This passage covers 18 T cell receptor beta chains from one sample sequenced in a study of response to subunit inactivated influenza vaccine. Each CDR3 protein is one row after TCRdb ran MiXCR on the RT-PCR reads. This table has 500,000 to 600,000 distinct CDR3 sequences, under 9% appearing once. Sequences were derived from PBMCs from blood, sampled roughly 24 months after vaccination. The receptors derive from a man aged 50-75 years who received an inactivated influenza vaccine.

The chain uses TRBV12-3 or TRBV12-4 and TRBJ2-5, with D perhaps TRBD1 or TRBD2 (5 bases each). Trimming left V 8 bases short and J 5 bases short, with 21 bases between. This CDR3 has 15 residues. The CDR3 sequence: CASASGVTGGETQYF. CDR3 DNA sequence: TGTGCCAGCGCCTCCGGGGTCACAGGCGGGGAGACCCAGTACTTC.

This clonotype was seen many times. This sequence joins TRBV2 and TRBJ1-4; unclear D gene. Germline lookup yields CDR1 SNHLY and CDR2 FYNNEI. V was cut by 7 bases and J by 4 bases, with 4 bases left in between. The length of the CDR3 is 11 residues. The CDR3 nucleotides are TGTGCCAGCACACGTAATGAAAAACTGTTTTTT. It yields the protein CASTRNEKLFF.

This clonotype was seen many times. The J gene is TRBJ1-2, the V gene TRBV5-5; no definite D call. Germline-derived CDR1 and CDR2 are SGHKS and YYEKEE (reference sequence). This CDR3 spans 14 amino acids. Trimming removed 4 bases at V and 4 bases at J, with 14 bases between. The CDR3 reads CASSPKHQSYGYTF. CDR3 in DNA: TGTGCCAGCAGCCCAAAACATCAATCCTATGGCTACACCTTC.

A few counts support this clonotype. The chain recombines TRBV29-1 with TRBJ2-1; perhaps D is TRBD1 or TRBD2 (5 bases each). Trimming cost V 7 bases and J 4 bases, with 14 bases left between them. Germline assignment: CDR1 SQVTM and CDR2 ANQGSEA. This CDR3 has 13 amino acids. The CDR3 region has the DNA TGCAGCGCCTGGGACCAAAAATACAATGAGCAGTTCTTC. Amino acids: CSAWDQKYNEQFF.

The V call is TRBV28, the J call TRBJ2-5, with 11 bases aligning to TRBD1. V was pared by 3 bases and J by 5 bases, with 5 bases of the junction left unmatched. Looked up from germline, CDR1 is MDHEN and CDR2 is SYDVKM. The CDR3 is made up of 15 amino acids. CDR3: CASSFGQGAWETQYF. CDR3 DNA sequence: TGTGCCAGCAGTTTCGGACAGGGGGCCTGGGAGACCCAGTACTTC. The whole variable domain, filled in from reference TRBV28 and TRBJ2-5, reads DVKVTQSSRYLVKRTGEKVFLECVQDMDHENMFWYRQDPGLGLRLIYFSYDVKMKEKGDIPEGYSVSREKKERFSLILESASTNQTSMYLCASSFGQGAWETQYFGPGTRLLVL.

This clonotype was counted only a few times. Here the CDR3 reads CASKDAGGTDTQYF. In nucleotides, the CDR3 is TGTGCCAGTAAGGACGCGGGTGGCACAGATACGCAGTATTTT. The rearrangement links TRBV19 to TRBJ2-3; weak D call: TRBD2 (5 bases). The CDR3 runs 14 residues. Trimming removed 7 bases at V and 1 base at J, with 12 bases between. Germline lookup yields CDR1 LNHDA and CDR2 SQIVND (reference sequence).

This clonotype has ten or more counts. The rearrangement joins TRBV18 to TRBJ2-1, with D possibly TRBD1 on 6 matching bases. From germline, CDR1 is KGHSH and CDR2 LQKENI. The CDR3 extends over 16 amino acids. The V end was cut by 4 bases, the J end by 2 bases, with 15 bases between. CDR3 in amino acids: CASSLLQQGAYNEQFF. CDR3 DNA: TGTGCCAGCTCACTCCTACAACAGGGTGCCTACAATGAGCAGTTCTTC.

This clonotype was observed a handful of times. The V gene is TRBV11-1, the J gene TRBJ2-5; maybe TRBD2 (5 bases). V lost 4 bases to trimming and J lost 2 bases, with 14 bases between them. Germline CDR1 is SGHAT and CDR2 is FQDESV (reference sequence). The CDR3 sequence is 15 residues long. This CDR3 is CASSSQAVIQETQYF. In DNA, the CDR3 is TGTGCCAGCAGCTCCCAAGCGGTAATACAAGAGACCCAGTACTTC.

The table lists this clonotype with many counts. This chain connects TRBV12-3 or TRBV12-4 to TRBJ2-1, with D uncertain. Trimming left V 2 bases short and J 0 bases short, with 5 bases between. The length of the CDR3 is 14 residues. Here the CDR3 reads CASSLISSYNEQFF. CDR3 DNA: TGTGCCAGCAGTTTAATATCCTCCTACAATGAGCAGTTCTTC.

This clonotype occurred a few times. The chain is built from TRBV6-2 or TRBV6-3 and TRBJ2-3, with D possibly matching TRBD1 (5 bases). The germline V and J ends were trimmed by 4 bases and 3 bases, with 11 bases remaining between them. This CDR3 is 14 amino acids long. Germline CDR1 is MNHEY and CDR2 is SVGEGT. CDR3 amino acids: CASSSGIVTDTQYF. CDR3 sequence (DNA): TGTGCCAGCAGTTCAGGGATTGTGACAGATACGCAGTATTTT.

This clonotype was counted only a few times. A much bigger clone sits one base away, suggesting this may be a read error. The V and J genes are TRBV6-5 and TRBJ2-2; D not resolved. The V end lost 0 bases, the J end lost 5 bases, and 4 bases lay between the germline ends. Per germline, CDR1 MNHEY and CDR2 SVGAGI. This CDR3 contains 13 residues. CDR3 protein: CASSYSRTGELFF. In DNA form, the CDR3 reads TGTGCCAGCAGTTACTCGAGGACCGGGGAGCTGTTTTTT.

CDR3 protein: CASSPRQGDEQYF. The CDR3 DNA sequence: TGTGCCAGCTCACCAAGGCAGGGAGACGAGCAGTACTTC. The V call is TRBV18, the J call TRBJ2-7; either TRBD1 or TRBD2 may supply D (5 bases each). The CDR3 spans 13 residues. V lost 2 bases and J lost 5, with 10 bases in between. Germline V gene data show CDR1 as KGHSH and CDR2 as LQKENI.

The V gene is TRBV12-3 or TRBV12-4, the J gene TRBJ2-1; D unresolved. The CDR3 sequence is 15 residues long. Trimming took off 3 bases at V and 9 bases at J, with 18 bases between the two ends. CDR3 residues: CASSFDITMTSEQFF. The CDR3 coding sequence is TGTGCCAGCAGTTTTGACATCACCATGACGTCTGAGCAGTTCTTC.

This clonotype has ten or more counts. The chain carries TRBV9 and TRBJ2-5; TRBD2 aligns across 7 bases. The CDR3 consists of 15 residues. With 1 base clipped from V and 2 bases from J, the junction kept 5 bases outside the gene matches. Germline V gives CDR1 SGDLS, CDR2 YYNGEE. The CDR3 reads CASSVSGGWQETQYF. Written as DNA, the CDR3 is TGTGCCAGCAGCGTATCGGGAGGTTGGCAAGAGACCCAGTACTTC.

The chain is built from TRBV12-3 or TRBV12-4 and TRBJ1-2, with D unresolved. Trimming stripped 3 bases from V and 1 base from J, with 6 bases between. This CDR3 region has 13 residues. The CDR3 region has the DNA TGTGCCAGCAGTTTTGGGCGTAACTATGGCTACACCTTC. It yields the protein CASSFGRNYGYTF.

This clonotype was counted many times. The V call is TRBV7-2, the J call TRBJ2-3; 9 bases map to TRBD2. Germline CDR1 SGHTA, CDR2 FQGNSA. Losses at the gene ends were 3 bases for V and 5 bases for J; bases not matched to a gene: 6. The CDR3 has 15 residues. CDR3 coding DNA: TGTGCCAGCAGCTTTGGCGGGAGGGCCGTAGATACGCAGTATTTT. Residues: CASSFGGRAVDTQYF. Together with reference TRBV7-2 and TRBJ2-3, the CDR3 gives the full variable domain: GAGVSQSPSNKVTEKGKDVELRCDPISGHTALYWYRQSLGQGLEFLIYFQGNSAPDKSGLPSDRFSAERTGGSVSTLTIQRTQQEDSAVYLCASSFGGRAVDTQYFGPGTRLTVL.

The table lists this clonotype with a few counts. V gene TRBV12-3 or TRBV12-4 combines with J gene TRBJ2-1; TRBD2 agrees at 8 bases. The V and J ends lost 3 bases and 9 bases, in that order; junction bases with no gene match: 7. The CDR3 consists of 14 residues. The CDR3 here is CASSLSTREGEQFF. DNA for the CDR3: TGTGCCAGCAGTTTGTCCACCCGGGAGGGTGAGCAGTTCTTC.

This clonotype was seen more than once but under ten times. The chain recombines TRBV11-2 with TRBJ2-1; D may be TRBD1 (5 bases). Germline values: CDR1 SGHAT, CDR2 FQNNGV. The CDR3 runs 13 residues. Trimming took off 3 bases at V and 9 bases at J, with 12 bases between the two ends. CDR3 in amino acids: CASSFGAMGEQFF. The CDR3 DNA sequence: TGTGCCAGCAGCTTTGGGGCGATGGGTGAGCAGTTCTTC. Full variable domain (outside the CDR3, taken from reference TRBV11-2 and TRBJ2-1): EAGVAQSPRYKIIEKRQSVAFWCNPISGHATLYWYQQILGQGPKLLIQFQNNGVVDDSQLPKDRFSAERLKGVDSTLKIQPAKLEDSAVYLCASSFGAMGEQFFGPGTRLTVL.